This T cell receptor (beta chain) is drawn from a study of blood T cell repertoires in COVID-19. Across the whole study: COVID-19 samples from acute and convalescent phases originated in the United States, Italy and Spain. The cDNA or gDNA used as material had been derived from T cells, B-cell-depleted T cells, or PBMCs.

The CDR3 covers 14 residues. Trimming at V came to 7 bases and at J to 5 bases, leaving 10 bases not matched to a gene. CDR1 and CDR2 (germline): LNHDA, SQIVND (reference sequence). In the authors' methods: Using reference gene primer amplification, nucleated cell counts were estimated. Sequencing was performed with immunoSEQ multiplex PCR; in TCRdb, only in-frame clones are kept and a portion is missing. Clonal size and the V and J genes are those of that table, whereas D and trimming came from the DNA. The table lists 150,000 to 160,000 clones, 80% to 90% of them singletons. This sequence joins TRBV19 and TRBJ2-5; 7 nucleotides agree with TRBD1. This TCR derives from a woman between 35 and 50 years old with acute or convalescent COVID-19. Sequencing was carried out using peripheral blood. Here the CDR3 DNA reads TGTGCCAGTAAACCGGGACAGAACACTGAGACCCAGTACTTC. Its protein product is CASKPGQNTETQYF.